The rows below give T cell receptor beta chains drawn from one sample of a study of Ad26.COV2.S vaccination and SARS-CoV-2 variants. Only in-frame clones appear in the TCRdb table, and some are missing; sequencing was by immunoSEQ multiplex PCR. The sample holds approximately 300,000 clones, about 86% seen once. Sequences were derived from peripheral blood, sampled in a trial of Ad26.COV2.S vaccine versus placebo. The receptors derive from a person aged 18-60 years who received the Ad26.COV2.S COVID-19 vaccine or a placebo. The CDR3 runs from the conserved cysteine through the conserved F or W. The D gene is left open where the match is weak. A row's size may be missing; if present it is once, few, many or a size class.

D gene,J gene,clone size,V gene,CDR3 protein,CDR3 DNA
.,TRBJ2-3,.,TRBV5-1,CASSFFGVGISTDTQYF,TGCGCCAGCAGCTTTTTCGGGGTGGGGATCAGCACAGATACGCAGTATTTT
.,TRBJ2-4,.,TRBV12-3/TRBV12-4,CASSLFENIQYF,TGTGCCAGCAGTTTATTTGAAAACATTCAGTACTTC
.,TRBJ1-3,.,TRBV30,CAWSISRGIGNTIYF,TGTGCCTGGAGTATTTCCAGGGGAATTGGAAACACCATATATTTT
TRBD2,TRBJ2-3,.,TRBV6-5,CASSAGRGLDTQYF,TGTGCCAGCAGCGCCGGGAGGGGCCTGGATACGCAGTATTTT
TRBD2,TRBJ2-1,.,TRBV10-1,CASSGGLAGVTNEQFF,TGCGCCAGCAGTGGGGGACTAGCGGGGGTGACCAATGAGCAGTTCTTC
.,TRBJ1-5,.,TRBV24-1,CATSDLGGSGNQPQHF,TGTGCCACCAGTGATTTAGGAGGGAGCGGCAATCAGCCCCAGCATTTT
.,TRBJ2-3,.,TRBV10-3,CAISGASGTIREDTQYF,TGTGCCATCAGTGGGGCGTCCGGGACAATTAGAGAAGATACGCAGTATTTT
.,TRBJ1-5,once,TRBV4-2,CASSQEGVQPQHF,TGTGCCAGCAGCCAGGAGGGGGTTCAGCCCCAGCATTTT
.,TRBJ1-1,.,TRBV24-1,CATSDGMNTEAFF,TGTGCCACCAGTGACGGGATGAACACTGAAGCTTTCTTT
TRBD2,TRBJ2-3,.,TRBV9,CASSLGGEDTQYF,TGTGCCAGCAGCCTTGGGGGGGAGGATACGCAGTATTTT
.,TRBJ1-3,once,TRBV2,CASSQTHQGPGNTIYF,TGTGCCAGCAGTCAAACTCACCAGGGTCCTGGAAACACCATATATTTT